A selection of T cell receptor beta chains follows, all from one sample in a study of blood T cell repertoires in COVID-19. Generated by immunoSEQ multiplex PCR, the TCRdb table keeps only in-frame clones and is missing some. This table has around 450,000 clones, 75% to 90% appearing once. Sequencing was carried out using PBMCs or T cells enriched from blood (not recorded which). These receptors all stem from a woman between 18 and 29 years old who had recovered from COVID-19. The CDR3 runs from the conserved cysteine through the conserved F or W. The D gene is left open where the match is weak.

J gene: TRBJ1-1; D gene: -; V gene: TRBV7-9; CDR3 protein: CASRDRRFEAFF
J gene: TRBJ1-1; D gene: -; V gene: TRBV5-5; CDR3 protein: CASSLGVGVGNTEAFF
J gene: TRBJ1-2; D gene: -; V gene: TRBV12-3/TRBV12-4; CDR3 protein: CASRSIGLDGYTF
J gene: TRBJ2-7; D gene: -; V gene: TRBV9; CDR3 protein: CASSVESGPAYEQYF
J gene: TRBJ2-5; D gene: -; V gene: TRBV28; CDR3 protein: CASRGTAQETQYF
J gene: TRBJ2-1; D gene: -; V gene: TRBV11-2; CDR3 protein: CASSRSLFSYNEQFF
J gene: TRBJ2-2; D gene: -; V gene: TRBV5-1; CDR3 protein: CASSLVAPRGTGELFF
J gene: TRBJ1-3; D gene: TRBD1; V gene: TRBV27; CDR3 protein: CASSIDRDSGNTIYF
J gene: TRBJ2-1; D gene: TRBD2; V gene: TRBV5-6; CDR3 protein: CASSLLASGGTLSYNEQFF
J gene: TRBJ1-2; D gene: TRBD1; V gene: TRBV29-1; CDR3 protein: CSVRRQGAKGYTF
J gene: TRBJ1-1; D gene: -; V gene: TRBV5-1; CDR3 protein: CASSVGEAGTEAFF
J gene: TRBJ1-1; D gene: -; V gene: TRBV6-2/TRBV6-3; CDR3 protein: CASSPGGLNTEAFF
J gene: TRBJ1-2; D gene: -; V gene: TRBV3-1/TRBV3-2; CDR3 protein: CASSRGDSHYGYTF
J gene: TRBJ2-3; D gene: -; V gene: TRBV6-5; CDR3 protein: CASRRQPYTDTQYF